Listed below are T cell receptor beta chains from one sample, sequenced in a study of T cell changes during pregnancy in multiple sclerosis. Method: immunoSEQ multiplex PCR; TCRdb's copy keeps in-frame clones and lacks some. The sample records around 50,000 clones, 80% to 95% being singletons. The specimen was CD4+ T cells from peripheral blood mononuclear cells, collected after pregnancy. These receptors all come from a female donor with multiple sclerosis, enrolled in a pregnancy study. Both conserved end residues are part of each CDR3. The D gene is left open where the match is weak. Clone size is shown for a subset of rows, as once, few, many or a class of expanded clone.

j_gene,abundance,v_gene,d_gene,len,CDR3aa,CDR3nt
TRBJ1-1,-,TRBV5-5,TRBD1,13,CASSLAEGATAFF,TGTGCCAGCAGCTTGGCCGAGGGGGCTACGGCTTTCTTT
TRBJ1-1,-,TRBV6-5,TRBD1,16,CASSYEGTGTYTEAFF,TGTGCCAGCAGTTATGAAGGGACAGGGACGTACACTGAAGCTTTCTTT
TRBJ1-1,-,TRBV30,TRBD1,14,CAWSWRKGAVEAFF,TGTGCCTGGAGTTGGAGGAAGGGGGCAGTTGAAGCTTTCTTT
TRBJ1-1,-,TRBV19,-,11,CASSQYTEAFF,TGTGCCAGTAGCCAGTATACTGAAGCTTTCTTT
TRBJ2-2,-,TRBV7-8,-,16,CASSLGGERQGRKLFF,TGTGCCAGCAGCTTAGGGGGGGAGCGACAGGGAAGGAAGCTGTTTTTT
TRBJ1-2,-,TRBV19,-,15,CASSLPGTSNYGYTF,TGTGCCAGTAGTTTGCCCGGGACATCTAACTATGGCTACACCTTC
TRBJ2-1,-,TRBV6-6,TRBD2,15,CASSYSGGDSSEQFF,TGTGCCAGCAGTTACTCGGGGGGGGACTCTTCTGAGCAGTTCTTC
TRBJ1-1,-,TRBV19,-,15,CASSSTGTSNTEAFF,TGTGCCAGTAGTTCTACCGGGACATCCAACACTGAAGCTTTCTTT
TRBJ2-1,-,TRBV15,TRBD2,15,CATSRVRGGGNEQFF,TGTGCCACCAGCAGAGTCCGGGGGGGCGGCAATGAGCAGTTCTTC
TRBJ1-4,-,TRBV4-2,-,17,CASSQGQLGVQGEKLFF,TGTGCCAGCAGCCAAGGACAGTTAGGGGTGCAAGGAGAAAAACTGTTTTTT
TRBJ2-7,-,TRBV30,-,14,CAWTKTASSYEQYF,TGTGCCTGGACCAAGACCGCTAGCTCCTACGAGCAGTACTTC
TRBJ1-1,-,TRBV11-2,TRBD1,16,CASSFDRVGVNTEAFF,TGTGCCAGCAGCTTCGACAGGGTCGGGGTGAACACTGAAGCTTTCTTT
TRBJ1-2,-,TRBV28,-,13,CASFLPSGGGYTF,TGTGCCAGCTTCCTCCCCTCGGGGGGCGGCTACACCTTC
TRBJ1-5,-,TRBV12-2,-,17,CASRLAETGEGGQPQHF,TGTGCAAGTCGCTTAGCCGAGACAGGGGAAGGTGGTCAGCCCCAGCATTTT
TRBJ2-7,-,TRBV6-1,TRBD1,15,CASTIPEQGSYEQYF,TGTGCCAGCACAATTCCGGAACAGGGGTCCTACGAGCAGTACTTC
TRBJ1-1,-,TRBV30,TRBD1,17,CAWSVASLKDRGTKAFF,TGTGCCTGGAGTGTCGCAAGTCTAAAGGACAGGGGTACAAAAGCTTTCTTT
TRBJ2-7,-,TRBV5-6,TRBD1,13,CASSRRTGDEQYF,TGTGCCAGCAGCCGCAGGACAGGGGACGAGCAGTACTTC
TRBJ1-2,once,TRBV13,TRBD1,15,CASSRTGERSDGYTF,TGTGCCAGCAGCCGGACAGGGGAGAGGAGTGATGGCTACACCTTC
TRBJ1-5,-,TRBV15,-,12,CATRARNQPQHF,TGTGCTACCAGGGCCAGAAATCAGCCCCAGCATTTT
TRBJ2-3,-,TRBV7-2,-,16,CASSSLLALGTDTQYF,TGTGCCAGCTCCAGCCTCCTAGCCCTTGGCACAGATACGCAGTATTTT
TRBJ2-5,-,TRBV14,TRBD2,19,CASSQDRERGAGWRETQYF,TGTGCCAGCAGCCAAGATCGAGAGCGGGGGGCGGGTTGGAGAGAGACCCAGTACTTC
TRBJ2-5,-,TRBV2,-,12,CASSEGRETQYF,TGTGCCAGCAGTGAGGGCCGAGAGACCCAGTACTTC
TRBJ1-2,-,TRBV7-3,TRBD1,15,CASSLRPDRGDGYTF,TGTGCCAGCAGCTTAAGGCCAGACAGGGGGGACGGCTACACCTTC
TRBJ2-7,few,TRBV2,-,14,CASKTYRGGYEQYF,TGTGCCAGCAAGACCTACAGGGGGGGCTACGAGCAGTACTTC
TRBJ2-7,-,TRBV29-1,-,11,CSVRVIYEQYF,TGCAGCGTCAGGGTTATCTACGAGCAGTACTTC